This T cell receptor beta chain was sequenced in a study of shared clonotypes between healthy human individuals. Study-level information: A couple of women and a few men aged 18 to 49 served as donors. Study-level points and caveats: In contrast to clonotypes shared by all four donors, non-shared clonotypes had lower generation probabilities. Rarefaction curves obtained for sorted subsets showed sequencing incomplete despite large depth.

Using immunoSEQ multiplex PCR, the repertoire was profiled, and TCRdb retains in-frame clones only, with some absent. Of about 2 million clones listed, approximately 95% are singletons. Cells designated naive CD8 were CD45RO-negative and were positively selected for CCR7, with terminally differentiated effector memory CD45RA+ cells excluded. Notes on this clone: Its matching antigen is unknown.

The CDR3 is made up of 15 amino acids. Looked up from germline, CDR1 is LNHNV and CDR2 is YYDKDF (reference sequence). Trimming took off 1 base at V and 0 bases at J, with 7 bases between the two ends. V gene TRBV15 combines with J gene TRBJ1-5; D ambiguous. Sequencing was carried out using naive CD8+ T cells sorted from blood. The clonotype comes from a man between 18 and 35 years old in good health. The CDR3: CATSRGIPSNQPQHF. The CDR3 DNA reads as TGTGCCACCAGCAGAGGCATCCCTAGCAATCAGCCCCAGCATTTT.